The 9 T cell receptor beta chains below come from one sample, sequenced in a study of blood T cell repertoires in COVID-19. Here immunoSEQ multiplex PCR was the method, and the copy in TCRdb shows in-frame clones only, minus some. The sample carries approximately 160,000 clones, 80% to 90% recorded once. The sequenced sample was peripheral blood. The receptors were sampled from a woman aged 55-69 years with COVID-19, enrolled during active disease.

The rearrangement links TRBV6-5 to TRBJ1-2; 11 bases are shared with TRBD1. With V trimmed by 11 bases and J by 10 bases, 12 bases remained unmatched. The germline gives CDR1 MNHEY, CDR2 SVGAGI. The CDR3 runs 13 residues. The CDR3 DNA reads TGTGCCGCGGGGGACAGGGGGAAAAGGGACTACACCTTC. Translating gives CAAGDRGKRDYTF.

The chain couples TRBV6-5 to TRBJ1-2, with D unclear. The germline V gene has CDR1 MNHEY and CDR2 SVGAGI. There are 12 residues in the CDR3. V was shortened by 5 bases and J by 8 bases, with 12 bases between the two germline ends. The CDR3 region has the DNA TGTGCCAGCAGTAACGGGGAGCGGGGCTACACCTTC. The encoded protein is CASSNGERGYTF.

The rearrangement joins TRBV30 to TRBJ1-5; perhaps TRBD1 as D (6 bases). Per the germline V gene, CDR1 is GTSNPN and CDR2 is SVGIG (reference sequence). The CDR3 extends over 15 amino acids. Trimming took 5 bases from V and 0 from J, leaving 14 bases between them. CDR3: CAWAIQGPSNQPQHF. CDR3 bases: TGTGCCTGGGCAATACAGGGACCTAGCAATCAGCCCCAGCATTTT.

The chain links TRBV5-1 to TRBJ1-2; a possible D gene is TRBD1 (5 bases). V dropped 1 base and J dropped 4 bases, with 11 bases sitting between them. The germline V gene has CDR1 SGHRS and CDR2 YFSETQ. CDR3 size: 14 residues. The CDR3 sequence is CASSLMQGPYGYTF. Here the CDR3 DNA reads TGCGCCAGCAGCTTGATGCAGGGCCCCTATGGCTACACCTTC.

This chain uses TRBV3-1 (or the pseudogene TRBV3-2) with TRBJ1-4; the match to TRBD1 covers 12 bases. CDR1 is LGHDT and CDR2 is YNNKEL in the germline V gene (reference sequence). The CDR3 consists of 17 residues. With 3 bases clipped from V and 7 bases from J, the junction kept 9 bases outside the gene matches. The chain's CDR3 is CASSQGTGGFSVEKLFF. CDR3 DNA sequence: TGTGCCAGCAGCCAGGGGACAGGGGGCTTTTCGGTTGAAAAACTGTTTTTT.

The sample holds a few counts of this clone. The chain is built from TRBV5-1 and TRBJ1-1; 8 positions match TRBD1. V was clipped by 0 bases and J by 11 bases; unmatched bases: 6. The V gene's germline CDR1 is SGHRS and CDR2 YFSETQ. CDR3 length equals 13 residues. CDR3 sequence: CASSLGTGMSAFF. CDR3 coding DNA: TGCGCCAGCAGCTTGGGGACAGGGATGTCGGCTTTCTTT.

The gene calls are TRBV5-1 and TRBJ2-5; D uncertain. Trimming removed 1 base from V and 3 bases from J, with 10 bases in between. CDR1 and CDR2 (germline): SGHRS, YFSETQ. The CDR3 is made up of 14 amino acids. CDR3 nucleotides: TGCGCCAGCAGCTTGTCAACTGGTAAAGAGACCCAGTACTTC. This sequence encodes CASSLSTGKETQYF.

V and J are TRBV2 and TRBJ1-1, with D uncertain. Looked up from germline, CDR1 is SNHLY and CDR2 is FYNNEI. The CDR3 covers 15 residues. Trimming pared 0 bases from V and 1 base from J, leaving 9 bases between. The CDR3 DNA reads as TGTGCCAGCAGTGAAGCAGAACGGTCGAACACTGAAGCTTTCTTT. Translated, it gives CASSEAERSNTEAFF.

The chain combines TRBV9 with TRBJ1-5; D ambiguous. V lost 4 bases and J lost 4, with 12 bases in between. The germline gives CDR1 SGDLS, CDR2 YYNGEE. The CDR3 sequence is 14 residues long. CDR3 region: CASSPGVHNQPQHF. CDR3 nucleotides: TGTGCCAGCAGCCCCGGGGTTCATAATCAGCCCCAGCATTTT.